This T cell receptor (beta chain) was retrieved from a study of T cell responses to AZD1222 COVID-19 vaccine. Assay used: immunoSEQ multiplex PCR; TCRdb lists only in-frame clones, some missing. The table records 90,000 to 150,000 clones, approximately 85% of them present only once. The ends lost 5 bases at V and 8 bases at J; junction bases unmatched: 5. This CDR3 has 13 residues. Sequencing used peripheral blood, obtained on day 0 of AZD1222 vaccination. This receptor was identified in an adult in good health. This chain joins TRBV12-3 or TRBV12-4 and TRBJ2-1; 8 nucleotides line up with TRBD1. For the CDR3, the DNA is TGTGCCAGCAGTGCTTCGGACAGGGATGAGCAGTTCTTC. It translates to CASSASDRDEQFF.